This is a list of T cell receptor beta chains from one sample in a study of T cell repertoires in cytomegalovirus infection. A single record per CDR3 protein comes from TCRdb applying MiXCR to the reads. This table has some 900,000 distinct CDR3 sequences, approximately 30% appearing once. Antigen specificity for these receptors is unknown. Sequenced material: cultured CD8+ T cells from PBMCs, taken from culture after CMV antigen stimulation. All receptors derive from a human donor in good health (CMV status not recorded). Some clones in this sample may be carry-over from other donors' samples. The CDR3 runs from the conserved cysteine through the conserved F or W. Each record gives: V gene, J gene, clone size, D gene, CDR3 DNA, CDR3 protein. A D gene is named only where the DNA matches it firmly. Clone sizes are given selectively: once, few, many, or a class where the clone is expanded.

>TRBV29-1|TRBJ2-5|-|-
TGCAGGAGTAGGGCGGGGGAGACCCAGTACTTC
CRSRAGETQYF
>TRBV28|TRBJ1-1|few|-
TGTGCCAGCAGTTATCGCCGACAGTTTGCTGAAGCTTTCTTT
CASSYRRQFAEAFF
>TRBV27|TRBJ1-4|many|-
TGTGCCAGCAGTTTATGGGCAGGGGCAAAGGAAAAACTGTTTTTT
CASSLWAGAKEKLFF
>TRBV7-6|TRBJ2-7|many|-
TGTGCCAGCAGCTTAGGGGGAGACGTCTCCTACGAGCAGTACTTC
CASSLGGDVSYEQYF
>TRBV5-6|TRBJ2-2|-|-
TGTGCCAGCACCCCAGGGGGGCGGAACACCGGGGAGCTGTTTTTT
CASTPGGRNTGELFF
>TRBV6-1|TRBJ2-2|many|-
TGTGCCAGCAGTTACAACGCGGGTGACACCGGGGAGCTGTTTTTT
CASSYNAGDTGELFF
>TRBV7-8|TRBJ2-2|many|TRBD2
TGTGCCAGCAGCTTAGTCCCGGGAGGTTACGCCGGGGAGCTGTTTTTT
CASSLVPGGYAGELFF
>TRBV7-6|TRBJ2-2|few|-
TGTGCCAGCAGCCGACTAGTCGGGGAGCTGTTTTTT
CASSRLVGELFF
>TRBV10-3|TRBJ2-5|-|-
TGTGCCATCAGTGACCCCCAAGAGACCCAGTACTTC
CAISDPQETQYF
>TRBV19|TRBJ2-7|-|TRBD1
TGTGCCAGTAGTTCCGACAGGGGGTACGGGGTCTACGAGCAGTACTTC
CASSSDRGYGVYEQYF
>TRBV6-2/TRBV6-3|TRBJ2-6|-|TRBD1
TGTACCAGCAACGCCCCAGGGGGCGACGGGGCCAACGTCCTGACTTTC
CTSNAPGGDGANVLTF
>TRBV5-6|TRBJ2-5|-|-
TGTGCCAGCAGCTTGGGAGTAGTTACCCAGTACTTC
CASSLGVVTQYF
>TRBV10-3|TRBJ2-5|many|-
TGTGCCACCATCCGCGAGGCTAACCAAGAGACCCAGTACTTC
CATIREANQETQYF
>TRBV27|TRBJ2-6|-|-
TGTGCCAGCAGTTACGGGCGGGCCTCTGGGGCCAACGTCCTGACTTTC
CASSYGRASGANVLTF
>TRBV5-4|TRBJ1-3|-|TRBD1
TGTGCCAGCAGCTTGGACCTAGACAGGGGCTCTGGAAACACCATATATTTT
CASSLDLDRGSGNTIYF
>TRBV7-9|TRBJ2-1|-|TRBD1
TGTGCCAGCAGCTCTAGGACAGGGGGATACAATGAGCAGTTCTTC
CASSSRTGGYNEQFF
>TRBV9|TRBJ2-3|-|TRBD1
TGTGCCAGCAGCGCCCAGGGGGCCGGTAGCACAGATACGCAGTATTTT
CASSAQGAGSTDTQYF
>TRBV15|TRBJ2-1|few|TRBD2
TGTGCCACCTTAATTAGCGGGGGGAGGAATGAGCAGTTCTTC
CATLISGGRNEQFF
>TRBV19|TRBJ2-1|-|-
TGTGCCAGTAGTACTAACCCACTTGCACCCATCTCCTACAATGAGCAGTTCTTC
CASSTNPLAPISYNEQFF
>TRBV5-1|TRBJ2-5|-|-
TGCGCCAGCAGCTTCCTCCCAGGGGAAGAGACCCAGTACTTC
CASSFLPGEETQYF
>TRBV19|TRBJ2-7|-|TRBD2
TGTGCCAGTAGTCGGTCTAGCGGGGTTTACGAGCAGTACTTC
CASSRSSGVYEQYF
>TRBV4-1|TRBJ2-7|-|TRBD2
TGCGCCAGCAGCGCTTCCGGGACTAGCGGTCCCTACGAGCAGTACTTC
CASSASGTSGPYEQYF
>TRBV6-5|TRBJ2-5|-|-
TGTGCCAGCAGAGACAGGGGAGGGATACAAGAGACCCAGTACTTC
CASRDRGGIQETQYF
>TRBV7-2|TRBJ2-3|-|-
TGTGCCAGCAGCCCGGGACAAACTTTAAGCACAGATACGCAGTATTTT
CASSPGQTLSTDTQYF
>TRBV6-5|TRBJ1-4|many|-
TGTGCCAGCAGTTACAGGGGGACTAATGAAAAACTGTTTTTT
CASSYRGTNEKLFF
>TRBV7-6|TRBJ1-1|few|-
TGTGCCAGCAGCCATACGGATCCGAACACTGAAGCTTTCTTT
CASSHTDPNTEAFF
>TRBV27|TRBJ2-7|-|-
TGTGCCAGCAGTTTTCTTGGGACTTCCTACGAGCAGTACTTC
CASSFLGTSYEQYF
>TRBV19|TRBJ1-6|-|-
TGTGCCAGTAGCTCCTCAGGAAACAATAATTCACCCCTCCACTTT
CASSSSGNNNSPLHF
>TRBV28|TRBJ2-4|few|TRBD2
TGTGCCAGCAGTCTTAAGCGGGGGTTAGCCAAAAACATTCAGTACTTC
CASSLKRGLAKNIQYF
>TRBV19|TRBJ1-1|many|-
TGTGCCAGTAGTCCCGAGAACACTGAAGCTTTCTTT
CASSPENTEAFF
>TRBV20-1|TRBJ2-3|few|TRBD2
TGCAGTGCTAGAGATAGGGCCAGGGAGGGGGATACGCAGTATTTT
CSARDRAREGDTQYF
>TRBV7-2|TRBJ2-3|many|-
TGTGCCAGCGGATTAGCGGAGGGGCCTAGCACAGATACGCAGTATTTT
CASGLAEGPSTDTQYF
>TRBV4-2|TRBJ1-5|many|-
TGTGCCAGCAGCCCGGTGGGGACCGTCTCTAGCAATCAGCCCCAGCATTTT
CASSPVGTVSSNQPQHF
>TRBV7-3|TRBJ1-1|many|TRBD1
TGTGCCAGCAGCCTAATGGGACAGGGGAACACTGAAGCTTTCTTT
CASSLMGQGNTEAFF
>TRBV14|TRBJ2-2|-|-
TGTGCCAGCAGCCAATGGTTGGGGGCAGGGAACACCGGGGAGCTGTTTTTT
CASSQWLGAGNTGELFF
>TRBV5-5|TRBJ1-1|-|-
TGTGCCAGCAGCTTGACCAGGGCTGAAGCTTTCTTT
CASSLTRAEAFF
>TRBV6-6|TRBJ1-5|-|-
TGTGCCAGCAGCCAGGGACCTCCCCAGCATTTT
CASSQGPPQHF
>TRBV7-8|TRBJ2-5|few|-
TGTGCCAGCAACCCGGTCGTAGGAGGGTCAGGGGAGACCCAGTACTTC
CASNPVVGGSGETQYF
>TRBV5-6|TRBJ2-1|once|-
TGTGCCAGCAGCTTGGGGGAGCCCGGATCCCATGAGCAGTTCTTC
CASSLGEPGSHEQFF
>TRBV7-9|TRBJ1-1|few|TRBD1
TGTGCCAGCAGCTCAACCGGGACAGGGTTGACTGAAGCTTTCTTT
CASSSTGTGLTEAFF
>TRBV6-1|TRBJ2-7|many|TRBD1
TGTGCCAGCAGTTTGGTAACCCCGGGACAGGGGGCCTACGAGCAGTACTTC
CASSLVTPGQGAYEQYF
>TRBV7-2|TRBJ1-3|few|-
TGTGCCAGCAGCACAGGGACTAGAAACACCATATATTTT
CASSTGTRNTIYF
>TRBV7-4|TRBJ2-2|-|-
TGTGCCAGCAGCGACCCGGGCGAGCCGTCTTCGAACACCGGGGAGCTGTTTTTT
CASSDPGEPSSNTGELFF
>TRBV7-9|TRBJ1-2|-|-
TGTGCCAGCAGCTTTCTTGTGGGGGCGAATGATGGCTACACCTTC
CASSFLVGANDGYTF
>TRBV7-6|TRBJ2-5|many|-
TGTGCCAGCAGCCGGTCAGGGGGAGGGTGGGAGACCCAGTACTTC
CASSRSGGGWETQYF
>TRBV6-2/TRBV6-3|TRBJ2-1|-|-
TGTGCCAGCACCAAATCCCACTATGACCAGTTCTTC
CASTKSHYDQFF
>TRBV10-3|TRBJ2-5|-|-
TGTGCCATCAGGAGGGGGGGCCAAGAGACCCAGTACTTC
CAIRRGGQETQYF
>TRBV5-4|TRBJ2-5|few|TRBD2
TGTGCCAGCAGCTTGCCTAGCGGGGATCAAGAGACCCAGTACTTC
CASSLPSGDQETQYF
>TRBV7-2|TRBJ1-1|many|TRBD1
TGTGCCAGCAGCCGGTCGGACAGGCTGAACACTGAAGCTTTCTTT
CASSRSDRLNTEAFF
>TRBV7-2|TRBJ2-3|few|-
TGTGCCAGCAGCTTAGGTCCGGGCACAGATACGCAGTATTTT
CASSLGPGTDTQYF
>TRBV19|TRBJ2-1|few|TRBD1
TGTGCCAGTAGTAACAGGGGATACAATGAGCAGTTCTTC
CASSNRGYNEQFF
>TRBV14|TRBJ2-3|-|-
TGTGCCAGCAGCCAAGGGGGCGCTATGACAGATACGCAGTATTTT
CASSQGGAMTDTQYF
>TRBV4-2|TRBJ2-1|-|TRBD2
TGTGCCAGCAGCCAAGATCTTTCGGAACTAGCGGGGGTCTTACTCTTC
CASSQDLSELAGVLLF
>TRBV4-1|TRBJ2-7|-|TRBD2
TGCGCCAGCAGCCAAGGCGGGGGGACCCCCTACGAGCAGTACTTC
CASSQGGGTPYEQYF
>TRBV29-1|TRBJ1-1|-|-
TGCAGCGTGGGGTCGCACGAAGCTTTCTTT
CSVGSHEAFF
>TRBV2|TRBJ2-3|-|-
TGTGCCAGCGCGACGGACTATTACACAGATACGCAGTATTTT
CASATDYYTDTQYF
>TRBV12-3/TRBV12-4|TRBJ1-2|-|-
TGTGCCAGCAGAAATGGGGGGAATGGCTACACCTTC
CASRNGGNGYTF
>TRBV14|TRBJ1-1|-|-
TGTGCCAGCAGCCAAGATGGAAGGCCCACTGAAGCTTTCTTT
CASSQDGRPTEAFF